This T cell receptor (beta chain) came from a study of T cells in Graves' hyperthyroidism and ophthalmopathy. Used for diagnoses were clinical symptoms, serum thyroxine and TRAb, thyroid ultrasound and orbital computed tomography. Using RNA transcripts as the source, TCR beta CDR3 regions were amplified. In the first-round RT-PCR of the TCR CDR3, the HTBI primer set was used. From the multiplex PCR reads, TCRdb called clonotypes with MiXCR, one entry per CDR3 protein. The sample holds approximately 400,000 distinct CDR3 sequences, more than 12% seen once. This clonotype appeared a few times. The clonotype was recovered from a woman aged 30 to 39 with Graves' hyperthyroidism. The sample was blood.

The CDR3 coding sequence is TGTGCCAGCAGTTACGGGGGGTTCCCGTTCTTC. Amino acid sequence: CASSYGGFPFF. The chain carries TRBV6-2 or TRBV6-3 and TRBJ2-1; the D gene is possibly TRBD2 (6 bases). Germline V gives CDR1 MNHEY, CDR2 SVGEGT. With 2 bases removed from V and 15 bases from J, the gap between germline ends came to 11 bases. The CDR3 sequence is 11 residues long.